The T cell receptor beta chain described here comes from a study of blood T cell repertoires in COVID-19. With V trimmed by 7 bases and J by 2 bases, 5 bases remained unmatched. Germline values: CDR1 MNHEY, CDR2 SVGAGI. The CDR3 covers 13 residues. Profiled with immunoSEQ multiplex PCR; TCRdb holds only in-frame clones, not every one. The sample shows roughly 160,000 clones, 70% to 90% of them seen only once. In this sample, this clone turned up once. The specimen was peripheral blood. The origin of this receptor is a woman in her 50s with COVID-19, enrolled during active disease. The chain has TRBV6-5 and TRBJ2-7; 7 bases align to TRBD2. CDR3 DNA: TGTGCCAGCAATTTTGGGGGGGCCTACGAGCAGTACTTC. Protein sequence: CASNFGGAYEQYF.